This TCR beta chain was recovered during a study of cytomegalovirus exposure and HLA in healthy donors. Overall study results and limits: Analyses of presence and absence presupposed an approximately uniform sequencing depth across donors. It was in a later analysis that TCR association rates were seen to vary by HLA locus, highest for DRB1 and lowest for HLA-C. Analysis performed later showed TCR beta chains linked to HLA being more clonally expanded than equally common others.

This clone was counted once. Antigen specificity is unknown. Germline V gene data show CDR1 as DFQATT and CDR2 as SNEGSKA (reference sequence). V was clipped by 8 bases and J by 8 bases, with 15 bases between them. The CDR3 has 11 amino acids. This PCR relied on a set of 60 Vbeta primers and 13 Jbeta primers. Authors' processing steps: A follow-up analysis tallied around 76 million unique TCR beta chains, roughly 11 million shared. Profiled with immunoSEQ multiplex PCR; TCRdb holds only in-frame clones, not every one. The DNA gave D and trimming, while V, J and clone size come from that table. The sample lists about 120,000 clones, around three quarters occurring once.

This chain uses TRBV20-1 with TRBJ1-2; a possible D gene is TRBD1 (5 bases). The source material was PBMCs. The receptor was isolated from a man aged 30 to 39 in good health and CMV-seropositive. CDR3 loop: CSPRGAGGYTF. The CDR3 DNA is TGCAGTCCTCGGGGCGCGGGAGGCTACACCTTC.